This is a list of T cell receptor beta chains from one sample in a study of blood T cell repertoires in COVID-19. The method was immunoSEQ multiplex PCR; TCRdb's version includes in-frame clones alone and lacks a portion of them. Here the sample spans fewer than 300,000 clones, approximately 90% being singletons. Sequencing was carried out using PBMCs or T cells enriched from blood (not recorded which). The receptors stem from a woman younger than 45 who had recovered from COVID-19. Both conserved end residues are part of each CDR3. D genes are given only for firm matches. A row's size may be missing; if present it is once, few, many or a size class.

TRBV9	.	TRBJ1-4	TRBD1	TGTGCCAGCAGCGTTGGGACAGTTGGGAGTGAAAAACTGTTTTTT	CASSVGTVGSEKLFF
TRBV28	few	TRBJ1-1	.	TGTGCCAGTGTACAGGGGAACACTGAAGCTTTCTTT	CASVQGNTEAFF
TRBV24-1	.	TRBJ2-3	.	TGTGCCACCAGTGATTTGACTAGCACAGATACGCAGTATTTT	CATSDLTSTDTQYF
TRBV30	.	TRBJ2-2	.	TGTGCCTGGAGCAGATCGAACACCGGGGAGCTGTTTTTT	CAWSRSNTGELFF
TRBV5-1	once	TRBJ2-1	TRBD2	TGCGCCAGCAGCTTGGGTAGCGGGCTTCATGAGCAGTTCTTC	CASSLGSGLHEQFF
TRBV18	.	TRBJ1-5	TRBD1	TGTGCCAGCTCACCAGGGTCGACAGGGGGAAATCAGCCCCAGCATTTT	CASSPGSTGGNQPQHF
TRBV3-1/TRBV3-2	.	TRBJ1-1	.	TGTGCCAGCAGCCAGTCTACAGGAACAGAAGCTTTCTTT	CASSQSTGTEAFF
TRBV7-2	.	TRBJ2-5	TRBD2	TGTGCCAGCAGCCCGAAAACTAGCGGGGTGGAGACCCAGTACTTC	CASSPKTSGVETQYF
TRBV6-2/TRBV6-3	.	TRBJ1-5	.	TGTGCCAGCAGTTACCCGACAGTTAATAGCAATCAGCCCCAGCATTTT	CASSYPTVNSNQPQHF
TRBV11-2	.	TRBJ2-6	.	TGTGCCAGCAGCATAGGACAGCAACCCTCTGGGGCCAACGTCCTGACTTTC	CASSIGQQPSGANVLTF
TRBV27	.	TRBJ1-6	.	TGTGCCAGCAGTCCCCACCGACGGGACTATAATTCACCCCTCCACTTT	CASSPHRRDYNSPLHF
TRBV2	.	TRBJ1-5	.	TGTGCCAGCAGGGGGAGAAGCAATCAGCCCCAGCATTTT	CASRGRSNQPQHF
TRBV28	.	TRBJ1-1	TRBD1	TGTGCCAGCAGAACAGGGGTAGTGAGGAGCACTGAAGCTTTCTTT	CASRTGVVRSTEAFF
TRBV4-3	.	TRBJ1-1	.	TGCGCCAGCAGCCAAGCTACAGGGTTCACTGAAGCTTTCTTT	CASSQATGFTEAFF
TRBV6-2/TRBV6-3	once	TRBJ1-2	.	TGTGCCAGCAGTTACACGGAGGGAGGAGGCTACACCTTC	CASSYTEGGGYTF
TRBV27	.	TRBJ2-7	TRBD2	TGTGCCAGCACTTCTCAAATCAGGGCGGGAGGGCCTGCGAGATCCTACGAGCAGTACTTC	CASTSQIRAGGPARSYEQYF
TRBV6-6	once	TRBJ1-1	.	TGTGCCAGCAGTTACACCACAGGGAGGGTGCTCTTT	CASSYTTGRVLF
TRBV10-1	.	TRBJ1-2	.	TGCGCCAGCGAAAAAAACAGGGTTCATGGCTACACCTTC	CASEKNRVHGYTF
TRBV7-2	.	TRBJ2-7	TRBD1	TGTGCCAGCATGGACAGGGCAAGCTACGAGCAGTACTTC	CASMDRASYEQYF
TRBV5-4	.	TRBJ2-1	TRBD2	TGTGCCAGCAGCTTGACTAGCGGGATTGGCAATGAGCAGTTCTTC	CASSLTSGIGNEQFF
TRBV4-3	.	TRBJ1-5	.	TGCGCCAGCAGCCAAGATATCGGGTCTCGCCAGCCCCAGCATTTT	CASSQDIGSRQPQHF
TRBV24-1	.	TRBJ2-7	TRBD1	TGTGCCACCAGTGATTCAGGGGGCTCCGAGCAGTACTTC	CATSDSGGSEQYF
TRBV6-6	.	TRBJ1-5	.	TGTGCCAGCAGTTACTCGGGGGGAGGTCAGCCCCAGCATTTT	CASSYSGGGQPQHF
TRBV29-1	.	TRBJ2-3	.	TGCAGCGTTACCCGGACTAACACAGATACGCAGTATTTT	CSVTRTNTDTQYF
TRBV19	.	TRBJ2-3	TRBD1	TGTGCCAGTACCCAATCCAAAGGGGGCTTGAAGCATACGCAGTATTTT	CASTQSKGGLKHTQYF
TRBV28	.	TRBJ1-2	TRBD1	TGTGCCAGCAGGCGACCGGGACAGGGCTATGGCTACACCTTC	CASRRPGQGYGYTF
TRBV7-9	once	TRBJ2-1	TRBD2	TGTGCCAGCAGCTCAGCTAGCGGGAGTGGCAATGAGCAGTTCTTC	CASSSASGSGNEQFF
TRBV29-1	.	TRBJ2-6	.	TGCAGCGTTGGGCAGTCCTCTGGGGCCAACGTCCTGACTTTC	CSVGQSSGANVLTF